The 8 T cell receptor beta chains below were found in one sample sequenced in a study of control samples from healthy donors and cancer patients. Sequencing used immunoSEQ multiplex PCR; TCRdb keeps in-frame clones, though not all of them. In the table there are 130,000 or so clones, 70% to 90% of which are singletons. Sequencing was performed on blood. The receptors were gathered from a man aged 50-59 years in good health.

The V gene is TRBV7-2, the J gene TRBJ1-5; D is undetermined. The CDR3 has 15 residues. V was cut by 1 base and J by 3 bases, with 10 bases left in between. Germline values: CDR1 SGHTA, CDR2 FQGNSA. This chain's CDR3 is CASSLVYGYNQPQHF. Here the CDR3 DNA reads TGTGCCAGCAGCTTAGTATACGGATACAATCAGCCCCAGCATTTT.

The rearrangement joins TRBV18 to TRBJ2-5; the D call may be TRBD1 or TRBD2 (5 bases each). Trimming removed 0 bases at V and 5 bases at J, with 10 bases between. This CDR3 is built from 14 residues. Germline V lookup: CDR1 KGHSH, CDR2 LQKENI. CDR3 coding DNA: TGTGCCAGCTCACCACCGGGGGACCCGGAGACCCAGTACTTC. Protein sequence: CASSPPGDPETQYF.

In its sample, this clone was seen a few times. The chain has TRBV9 and TRBJ1-1; TRBD1 is a possible D gene (6 bases). V was cut by 3 bases and J by 3 bases, with 15 bases left in between. The CDR3 is made up of 15 amino acids. Germline V gene lookup returns CDR1 SGDLS and CDR2 YYNGEE. The chain's CDR3 is CASSANLGGYTEAFF. The CDR3 DNA follows: TGTGCCAGCAGCGCGAACCTAGGGGGGTACACTGAAGCTTTCTTT.

This sequence joins TRBV5-1 and TRBJ1-5; weak D call: TRBD1 (5 bases). Per germline, CDR1 SGHRS and CDR2 YFSETQ. This CDR3 spans 15 amino acids. With 4 bases removed from V and 0 bases from J, the gap between germline ends came to 11 bases. The CDR3 nucleotides read TGCGCCAGCAGCCCGGGGCCGTATAGCAATCAGCCCCAGCATTTT. Its translation is CASSPGPYSNQPQHF.

The chain uses TRBV27 and TRBJ2-3; 9 bases fit TRBD2. The V and J ends lost 5 bases and 8 bases, in that order; junction bases with no gene match: 8. The CDR3 sequence is 14 residues long. Germline-derived CDR1 and CDR2 are MNHEY and SMNVEV (reference sequence). CDR3 loop: CASSPGTSRGTQYF. The CDR3 coding sequence is TGTGCCAGCAGTCCTGGGACTAGCCGAGGTACGCAGTATTTT.

The chain is built from TRBV10-1 and TRBJ2-3; D could derive from TRBD1 or TRBD2 (5 bases each). This CDR3 region has 16 residues. Trimming cost V 3 bases and J 4 bases, with 17 bases left between them. Germline-derived CDR1 and CDR2 are WNHNN and SYGVQD (reference sequence). CDR3 nucleotides: TGCGCCAGCAGTGAAGGGTCTCCCCGGGGCGCAGATACGCAGTATTTT. Protein sequence: CASSEGSPRGADTQYF.

V is TRBV30 and J is TRBJ2-5; tentative D call: TRBD2 (5 bases). CDR3 length: 12 residues. Deletions cut 5 bases from V and 4 bases from J, with 11 bases between. Per germline, CDR1 GTSNPN and CDR2 SVGIG (reference sequence). The CDR3 protein is CAWGPRGETQYF. CDR3 coding DNA: TGTGCCTGGGGCCCACGGGGAGAGACCCAGTACTTC.

The chain is built from TRBV15 and TRBJ1-1, with unresolved D. This CDR3 has 14 amino acids. Germline V gene lookup returns CDR1 LNHNV and CDR2 YYDKDF (reference sequence). The germline V and J ends were trimmed by 7 bases and 4 bases, with 16 bases remaining between them. CDR3 in amino acids: CATTTTFGFTEAFF. The CDR3 nucleotides read TGTGCCACCACCACGACATTCGGGTTCACTGAAGCTTTCTTT.